This entry features one T cell receptor (beta chain) sequence. This entry is derived from a study of OX40 agonist ivuxolimab in advanced cancers. Study-level background: Hepatocellular carcinoma, melanoma, renal cell or head and neck cancer affected the dose-escalation patients. People who had prior anti-PD-1, anti-PD-L1 or anti-CTLA-4 therapy could take part, and around 40% had some.

The V end lost 3 bases, the J end lost 6 bases, and 13 bases lay between the germline ends. The CDR3 sequence is 14 residues long. Germline CDR1 reads SGHRS; CDR2 reads YFSETQ. Produced via immunoSEQ multiplex PCR; TCRdb's table is partial and in-frame only. The sample gives under 75,000 clones, roughly 92% of which show up once; roughly 7.5% is in the top ten. Autoimmune disease history or systemic immunosuppression disqualified patients. V usage is TRBV5-1 and J usage is TRBJ2-1; D may correspond to TRBD1 or TRBD2 (5 bases each). The sample consisted of CD4+ or CD8+ T cells sorted from blood, taken in a trial of the OX40 agonist ivuxolimab. The TCR originated in an adult with an advanced solid tumor such as melanoma, head and neck, liver or kidney cancer. This chain's CDR3 is CASSSVGASNEQFF. The CDR3 region has the DNA TGCGCCAGCAGCTCCGTCGGGGCATCCAATGAGCAGTTCTTC. The full variable domain, in which reference TRBV5-1 and TRBJ2-1 provide the parts outside the CDR3, is KAGVTQTPRYLIKTRGQQVTLSCSPISGHRSVSWYQQTPGQGLQFLFEYFSETQRNKGNFPGRFSGRQFSNSRSEMNVSTLELGDSALYLCASSSVGASNEQFFGPGTRLTVL.